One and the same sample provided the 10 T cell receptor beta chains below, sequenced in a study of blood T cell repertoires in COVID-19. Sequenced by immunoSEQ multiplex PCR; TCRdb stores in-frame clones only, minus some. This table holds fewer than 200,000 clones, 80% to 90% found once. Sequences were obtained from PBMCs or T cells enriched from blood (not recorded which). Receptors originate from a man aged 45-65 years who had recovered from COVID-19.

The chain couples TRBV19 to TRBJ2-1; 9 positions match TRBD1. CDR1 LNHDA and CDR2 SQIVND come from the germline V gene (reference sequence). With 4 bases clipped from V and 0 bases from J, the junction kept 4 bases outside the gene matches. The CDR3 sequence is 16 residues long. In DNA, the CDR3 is TGTGCCAGTAGTAAACAGGGGGCCGTCTCCTACAATGAGCAGTTCTTC. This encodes CASSKQGAVSYNEQFF. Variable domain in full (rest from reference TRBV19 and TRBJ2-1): DGGITQSPKYLFRKEGQNVTLSCEQNLNHDAMYWYRQDPGQGLRLIYYSQIVNDFQKGDIAEGYSVSREKKESFPLTVTSAQKNPTAFYLCASSKQGAVSYNEQFFGPGTRLTVL.

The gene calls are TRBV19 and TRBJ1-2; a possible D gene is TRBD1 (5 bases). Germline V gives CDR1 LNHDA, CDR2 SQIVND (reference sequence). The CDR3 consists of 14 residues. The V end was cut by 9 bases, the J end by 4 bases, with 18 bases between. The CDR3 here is CASSGSGTSYGYTF. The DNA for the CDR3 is TGTGCCAGCTCAGGGTCAGGAACCTCCTATGGCTACACCTTC. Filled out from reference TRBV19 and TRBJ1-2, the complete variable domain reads DGGITQSPKYLFRKEGQNVTLSCEQNLNHDAMYWYRQDPGQGLRLIYYSQIVNDFQKGDIAEGYSVSREKKESFPLTVTSAQKNPTAFYLCASSGSGTSYGYTFGSGTRLTVV.

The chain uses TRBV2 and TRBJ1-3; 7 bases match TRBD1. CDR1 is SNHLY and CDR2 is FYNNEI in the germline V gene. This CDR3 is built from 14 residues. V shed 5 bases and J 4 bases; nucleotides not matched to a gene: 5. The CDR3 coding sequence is TGTGCCAGCAGTCGACAGGGTTCCGGAAACACCATATATTTT. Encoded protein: CASSRQGSGNTIYF.

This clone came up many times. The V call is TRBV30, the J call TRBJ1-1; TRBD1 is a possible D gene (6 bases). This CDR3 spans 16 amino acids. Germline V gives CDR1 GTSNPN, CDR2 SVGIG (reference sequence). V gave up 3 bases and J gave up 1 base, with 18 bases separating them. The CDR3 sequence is CAWRGSDRRSNTEAFF. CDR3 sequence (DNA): TGTGCCTGGAGGGGCTCCGACAGGCGTTCGAACACTGAAGCTTTCTTT.

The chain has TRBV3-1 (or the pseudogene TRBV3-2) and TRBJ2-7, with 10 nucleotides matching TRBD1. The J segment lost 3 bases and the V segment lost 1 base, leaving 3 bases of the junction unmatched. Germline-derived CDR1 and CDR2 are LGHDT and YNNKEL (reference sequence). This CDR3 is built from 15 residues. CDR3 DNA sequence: TGTGCCAGCAGCCAAGGGACAGGGGGAAGCTACGAGCAGTACTTC. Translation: CASSQGTGGSYEQYF.

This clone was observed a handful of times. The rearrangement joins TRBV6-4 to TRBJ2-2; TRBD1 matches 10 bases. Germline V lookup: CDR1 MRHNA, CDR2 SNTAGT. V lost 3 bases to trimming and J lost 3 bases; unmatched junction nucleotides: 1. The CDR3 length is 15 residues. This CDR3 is CASSEGQGDTGELFF. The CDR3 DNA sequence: TGTGCCAGCAGTGAAGGACAGGGGGACACCGGGGAGCTGTTTTTT.

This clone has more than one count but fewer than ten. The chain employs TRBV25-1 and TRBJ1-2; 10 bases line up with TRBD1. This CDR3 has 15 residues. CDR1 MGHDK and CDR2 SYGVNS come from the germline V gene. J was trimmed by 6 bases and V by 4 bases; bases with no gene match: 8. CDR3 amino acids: CASSVRDRGGDGYTF. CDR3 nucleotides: TGTGCCAGCAGTGTCCGGGACAGGGGTGGGGATGGCTACACCTTC.

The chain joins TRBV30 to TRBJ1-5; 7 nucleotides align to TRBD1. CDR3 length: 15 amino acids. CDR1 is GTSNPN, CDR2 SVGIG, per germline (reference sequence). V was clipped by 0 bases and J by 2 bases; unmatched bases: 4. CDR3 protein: CAWSVLTGGNQPQHF. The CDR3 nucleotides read TGTGCCTGGAGTGTTTTAACAGGGGGCAATCAGCCCCAGCATTTT.

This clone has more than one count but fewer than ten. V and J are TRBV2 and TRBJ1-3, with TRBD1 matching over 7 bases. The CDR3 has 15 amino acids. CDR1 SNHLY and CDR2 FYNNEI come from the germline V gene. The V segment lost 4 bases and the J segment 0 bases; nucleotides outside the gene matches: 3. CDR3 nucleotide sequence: TGTGCCAGCAGTGGACAGGGAGTCTCTGGAAACACCATATATTTT. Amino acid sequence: CASSGQGVSGNTIYF.

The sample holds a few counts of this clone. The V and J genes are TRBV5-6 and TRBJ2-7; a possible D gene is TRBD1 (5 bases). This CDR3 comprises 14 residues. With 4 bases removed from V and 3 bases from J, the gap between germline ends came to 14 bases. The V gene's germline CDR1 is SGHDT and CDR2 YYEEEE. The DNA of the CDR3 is TGTGCCAGCAGCGTAGGGCAGGGAAACTACGAGCAGTACTTC. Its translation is CASSVGQGNYEQYF.